This T cell receptor beta chain originates from a study of blood T cell repertoires in COVID-19. Study-level background: Both acute and convalescent COVID-19 samples were obtained from the United States, Italy and Spain. From T cells, B-cell-depleted T cells, or PBMCs came the material, which was cDNA or gDNA.

This clone is a singleton in its sample. In the authors' workflow: Scientists estimated how many nucleated cells there were by amplifying reference gene primers. TCRdb's copy holds only in-frame clones and misses some; the assay was immunoSEQ multiplex PCR. Clonal size and the V and J genes are those of that table, whereas D and trimming came from the DNA. The table has 75,000 or so clones, around 90% seen once. The sequencing input was peripheral blood. The clonotype comes from a man in his sixties or seventies with acute or convalescent COVID-19.

The CDR3 protein is CASSSGTGGKTQYF. The CDR3 DNA reads as TGCGCCAGCAGTTCCGGGACAGGGGGAAAGACCCAGTACTTC. This chain uses TRBV5-1 with TRBJ2-5; 11 bases map to TRBD1. This CDR3 has 14 residues. The ends lost 5 bases at V and 6 bases at J; junction bases unmatched: 6. From germline, CDR1 is SGHRS and CDR2 YFSETQ.